This paragraph covers one T cell receptor beta chain sequence. These data originate in a study of cytomegalovirus exposure and HLA in healthy donors. Germline loops: CDR1 SGHTA, CDR2 FQGTGA. The CDR3 consists of 15 residues. V lost 0 bases and J 9 bases, leaving 15 bases between the germline ends. Generated by immunoSEQ multiplex PCR, the TCRdb table keeps only in-frame clones and is missing some. The sample holds some 260,000 clones, about 90% seen once. The sequencing sample was made of PBMCs. The chain employs TRBV7-3 and TRBJ2-1; D is undetermined. This clonotype was obtained from a woman aged 25 to 39 in good health and CMV-seronegative. The CDR3 sequence is CASSLTARPTVEQFF. In DNA form, the CDR3 reads TGTGCCAGCAGCTTAACCGCTCGGCCTACGGTTGAGCAGTTCTTC.